This TCR beta chain was obtained from a study of technical replicates of blood from a few donors. V shed 2 bases and J shed 4 bases, with 17 bases lying between them. CDR1 and CDR2 (germline): MNHEY, SVGAGI. The CDR3 loop spans 16 amino acids. Generated by immunoSEQ multiplex PCR, the TCRdb table keeps only in-frame clones and is missing some. The data show tens of thousands of clones, approximately 94% seen once. The sequence came from a human donor in good health. The sequenced material came from T cells isolated from PBMCs. V is TRBV6-5 and J is TRBJ1-2; possibly TRBD1 for D (5 bases). CDR3 coding DNA: TGTGCCAGCAGTTACCTCGGGGGGGGATGGGGCTATGGCTACACCTTC. Protein sequence: CASSYLGGGWGYGYTF.